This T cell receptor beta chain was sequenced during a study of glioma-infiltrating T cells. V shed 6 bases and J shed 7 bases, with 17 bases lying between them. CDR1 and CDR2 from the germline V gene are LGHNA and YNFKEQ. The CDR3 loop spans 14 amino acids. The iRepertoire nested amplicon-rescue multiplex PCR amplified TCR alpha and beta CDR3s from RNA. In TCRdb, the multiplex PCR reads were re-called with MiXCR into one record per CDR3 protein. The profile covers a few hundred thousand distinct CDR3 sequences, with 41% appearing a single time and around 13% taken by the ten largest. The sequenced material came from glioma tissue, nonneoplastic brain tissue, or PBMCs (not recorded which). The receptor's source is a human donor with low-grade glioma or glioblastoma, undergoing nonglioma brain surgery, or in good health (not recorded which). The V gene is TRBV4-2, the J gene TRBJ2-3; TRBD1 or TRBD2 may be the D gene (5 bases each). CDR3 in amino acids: CASSLGDRGHTQYF. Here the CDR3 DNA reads TGTGCCAGCAGTCTCGGAGACCGGGGACATACGCAGTATTTT.